Listed below are T cell receptor beta chains from one sample, sequenced in a study of T cell responses to AZD1222 COVID-19 vaccine. Using immunoSEQ multiplex PCR, the repertoire was profiled, and TCRdb retains in-frame clones only, with some absent. Of about 75,000 clones listed, about nine tenths are singletons. The starting material was peripheral blood, obtained 28 days after the second AZD1222 dose. The receptors shown here come from an adult who received the AZD1222 COVID-19 vaccine. Each CDR3 is given with its conserved first and last residue. D genes are given only for firm matches. Rows give clone size only sometimes, using once, few, many, or a class for an expanded clone.

V gene: TRBV5-1
J gene: TRBJ1-3
D gene: -
clone size: -
CDR3 protein: CASSRDTGSGNTIYF
CDR3 DNA: TGCGCCAGCAGCCGGGACACAGGCTCTGGAAACACCATATATTTT

V gene: TRBV19
J gene: TRBJ2-6
D gene: -
clone size: -
CDR3 protein: CVSGANVLTF
CDR3 DNA: TGTGTTTCTGGGGCCAACGTCCTGACTTTC

V gene: TRBV29-1
J gene: TRBJ1-1
D gene: -
clone size: -
CDR3 protein: CSGLRGEAFF
CDR3 DNA: TGCAGCGGGCTTCGGGGTGAAGCTTTCTTT

V gene: TRBV20-1
J gene: TRBJ2-4
D gene: TRBD1
clone size: -
CDR3 protein: CSASGQERNIQYF
CDR3 DNA: TGCAGTGCTAGTGGACAGGAGAGAAACATTCAGTACTTC

V gene: TRBV11-1
J gene: TRBJ2-5
D gene: TRBD1
clone size: -
CDR3 protein: CASSHRGRYQETQYF
CDR3 DNA: TGTGCCAGCAGCCACAGGGGGCGTTACCAAGAGACCCAGTACTTC

V gene: TRBV27
J gene: TRBJ2-6
D gene: -
clone size: -
CDR3 protein: CATRTSSHSGANVLTF
CDR3 DNA: TGTGCCACCAGGACATCGTCCCACTCTGGGGCCAACGTCCTGACTTTC

V gene: TRBV27
J gene: TRBJ2-7
D gene: -
clone size: -
CDR3 protein: CASSGQESSYEQYF
CDR3 DNA: TGTGCCAGCAGCGGGCAGGAGAGCTCCTACGAGCAGTACTTC

V gene: TRBV5-1
J gene: TRBJ2-5
D gene: TRBD1
clone size: -
CDR3 protein: CASSPGTGFGETQYF
CDR3 DNA: TGCGCCAGCAGCCCCGGGACAGGGTTCGGGGAGACCCAGTACTTC

V gene: TRBV11-3
J gene: TRBJ1-1
D gene: -
clone size: few
CDR3 protein: CASSLVTNTEAFF
CDR3 DNA: TGTGCCAGCAGCTTAGTCACGAACACTGAAGCTTTCTTT

V gene: TRBV5-1
J gene: TRBJ1-6
D gene: -
clone size: -
CDR3 protein: CASSHFQQGPESPLHF
CDR3 DNA: TGCGCCAGCAGCCACTTTCAGCAGGGGCCAGAATCACCCCTCCACTTT

V gene: TRBV6-5
J gene: TRBJ1-5
D gene: -
clone size: -
CDR3 protein: CASSYSAGTVVPQHF
CDR3 DNA: TGTGCCAGCAGTTACTCTGCTGGGACCGTTGTGCCCCAGCATTTT

V gene: TRBV30
J gene: TRBJ1-4
D gene: -
clone size: -
CDR3 protein: CAWGRDGEKLFF
CDR3 DNA: TGTGCCTGGGGAAGGGATGGGGAAAAACTGTTTTTT

V gene: TRBV3-1/TRBV3-2
J gene: TRBJ2-5
D gene: -
clone size: -
CDR3 protein: CASSQGGARETQYF
CDR3 DNA: TGTGCCAGCAGCCAAGGGGGTGCGAGAGAGACCCAGTACTTC

V gene: TRBV6-5
J gene: TRBJ1-2
D gene: -
clone size: -
CDR3 protein: CASKRDNYGYTF
CDR3 DNA: TGTGCCAGCAAGAGGGATAACTATGGCTACACCTTC

V gene: TRBV4-2
J gene: TRBJ2-3
D gene: -
clone size: -
CDR3 protein: CASSQGPGGADTQYF
CDR3 DNA: TGTGCCAGCAGCCAAGGACCCGGGGGCGCAGATACGCAGTATTTT

V gene: TRBV7-9
J gene: TRBJ1-2
D gene: -
clone size: -
CDR3 protein: CASSLDRATYGYTF
CDR3 DNA: TGTGCCAGCAGCTTAGACAGGGCTACCTATGGCTACACCTTC

V gene: TRBV9
J gene: TRBJ2-7
D gene: -
clone size: once
CDR3 protein: CASSVDEGRYEQYF
CDR3 DNA: TGTGCCAGCAGCGTAGATGAGGGCAGGTACGAGCAGTACTTC

V gene: TRBV19
J gene: TRBJ1-1
D gene: -
clone size: -
CDR3 protein: CASSIDLQAFF
CDR3 DNA: TGTGCCAGTAGTATAGATCTCCAAGCTTTCTTT

V gene: TRBV6-5
J gene: TRBJ1-5
D gene: -
clone size: few
CDR3 protein: CASRPRQANQPQHF
CDR3 DNA: TGTGCCAGCAGGCCGAGACAAGCTAATCAGCCCCAGCATTTT

V gene: TRBV19
J gene: TRBJ1-5
D gene: -
clone size: -
CDR3 protein: CASSIKGLGNQPQHF
CDR3 DNA: TGTGCCAGTAGTATAAAGGGGCTGGGGAATCAGCCCCAGCATTTT

V gene: TRBV6-5
J gene: TRBJ1-6
D gene: -
clone size: once
CDR3 protein: CASSFVYNSPLHF
CDR3 DNA: TGTGCCAGCAGTTTCGTCTATAATTCACCCCTCCACTTT

V gene: TRBV7-8
J gene: TRBJ2-5
D gene: -
clone size: -
CDR3 protein: CASSLAGAYRETQYF
CDR3 DNA: TGTGCCAGCAGCTTAGCGGGAGCTTATCGGGAGACCCAGTACTTC

V gene: TRBV25-1
J gene: TRBJ2-4
D gene: -
clone size: -
CDR3 protein: CASSHSGGPKNIQYF
CDR3 DNA: TGTGCCAGCAGCCACAGTGGGGGGCCCAAAAACATTCAGTACTTC

V gene: TRBV11-3
J gene: TRBJ2-2
D gene: TRBD1
clone size: -
CDR3 protein: CASSQDRGTTGELFF
CDR3 DNA: TGTGCCAGCAGCCAAGACAGGGGCACCACCGGGGAGCTGTTTTTT

V gene: TRBV28
J gene: TRBJ1-2
D gene: TRBD1
clone size: -
CDR3 protein: CASSSTGTGAFYGYTF
CDR3 DNA: TGTGCCAGCAGTTCCACGGGGACAGGGGCTTTCTATGGCTACACCTTC

V gene: TRBV30
J gene: TRBJ1-1
D gene: -
clone size: -
CDR3 protein: CAWIDGFNTEAFF
CDR3 DNA: TGTGCCTGGATCGACGGGTTCAACACTGAAGCTTTCTTT

V gene: TRBV5-1
J gene: TRBJ2-3
D gene: -
clone size: -
CDR3 protein: CASSLAGPPRDTQYF
CDR3 DNA: TGCGCCAGCAGCTTGGCAGGGCCTCCGCGGGATACGCAGTATTTT

V gene: TRBV30
J gene: TRBJ1-2
D gene: TRBD1
clone size: -
CDR3 protein: CVGRGIGYTF
CDR3 DNA: TGTGTGGGCAGGGGGATCGGCTACACCTTC

V gene: TRBV19
J gene: TRBJ1-2
D gene: -
clone size: -
CDR3 protein: CASRLIGDPQGYTF
CDR3 DNA: TGTGCCAGTAGACTCATTGGGGATCCCCAAGGCTACACCTTC

V gene: TRBV11-2
J gene: TRBJ1-1
D gene: -
clone size: once
CDR3 protein: CASSLNTEAFF
CDR3 DNA: TGTGCCAGCAGCCTCAACACTGAAGCTTTCTTT

V gene: TRBV28
J gene: TRBJ2-3
D gene: TRBD2
clone size: -
CDR3 protein: CASRRLARDSTDTQYF
CDR3 DNA: TGTGCCAGCAGACGACTAGCGCGGGATAGCACAGATACGCAGTATTTT

V gene: TRBV5-1
J gene: TRBJ1-6
D gene: -
clone size: -
CDR3 protein: CASSSGERNSPLHF
CDR3 DNA: TGCGCCAGCAGCTCCGGGGAACGGAATTCACCCCTCCACTTT

V gene: TRBV28
J gene: TRBJ1-4
D gene: TRBD1
clone size: -
CDR3 protein: CASSLTPDRGSYEKLFF
CDR3 DNA: TGTGCCAGCAGTTTAACCCCCGACAGGGGTTCATATGAAAAACTGTTTTTT

V gene: TRBV19
J gene: TRBJ2-1
D gene: TRBD1
clone size: -
CDR3 protein: CASSTDRGWGQFF
CDR3 DNA: TGTGCCAGTAGTACGGACAGGGGTTGGGGGCAGTTCTTC

V gene: TRBV3-1/TRBV3-2
J gene: TRBJ1-2
D gene: -
clone size: -
CDR3 protein: CASSQEFRLGYTF
CDR3 DNA: TGTGCCAGCAGCCAAGAATTCAGGTTAGGCTACACCTTC

V gene: TRBV6-4
J gene: TRBJ2-3
D gene: TRBD1
clone size: many
CDR3 protein: CASSDSTGADTQYF
CDR3 DNA: TGTGCCAGCAGTGACTCGACAGGGGCAGATACGCAGTATTTT

V gene: TRBV7-6
J gene: TRBJ2-1
D gene: TRBD2
clone size: -
CDR3 protein: CASSRPAGRIDEQFF
CDR3 DNA: TGTGCCAGCAGCCGTCCAGCGGGGCGTATCGATGAGCAGTTCTTC

V gene: TRBV7-2
J gene: TRBJ2-7
D gene: -
clone size: -
CDR3 protein: CASSLIREAYEQYF
CDR3 DNA: TGTGCCAGCAGCTTAATCAGGGAAGCCTACGAGCAGTACTTC

V gene: TRBV2
J gene: TRBJ1-1
D gene: TRBD1
clone size: -
CDR3 protein: CASSGDREIPAFF
CDR3 DNA: TGTGCCAGCAGTGGGGACAGGGAAATCCCAGCTTTCTTT